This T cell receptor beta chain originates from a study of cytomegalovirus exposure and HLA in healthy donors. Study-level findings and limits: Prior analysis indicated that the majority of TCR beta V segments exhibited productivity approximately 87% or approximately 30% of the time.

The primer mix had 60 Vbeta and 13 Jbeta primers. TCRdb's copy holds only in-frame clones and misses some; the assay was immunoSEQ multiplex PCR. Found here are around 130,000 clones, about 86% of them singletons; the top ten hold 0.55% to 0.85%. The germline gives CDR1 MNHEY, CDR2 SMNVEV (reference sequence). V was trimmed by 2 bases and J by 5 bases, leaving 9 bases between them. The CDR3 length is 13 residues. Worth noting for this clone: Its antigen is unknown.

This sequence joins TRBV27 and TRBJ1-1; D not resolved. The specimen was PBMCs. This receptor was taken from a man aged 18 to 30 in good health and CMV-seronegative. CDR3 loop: CASSLRGRTEAFF. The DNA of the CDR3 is TGTGCCAGCAGTTTACGCGGGAGGACTGAAGCTTTCTTT.